This is a list of T cell receptor beta chains from one sample in a study of immune cell composition in non-small cell lung cancer. Clones were sequenced by immunoSEQ multiplex PCR, and TCRdb holds only the in-frame ones, with some missing. The data hold about 9,100 clones, with 60% to 70% observed a single time. Sequenced sample: lung tumor tissue. The receptors stem from a human donor with non-small cell lung cancer. Each CDR3 is given with its conserved first and last residue. The D gene is left open where the match is weak. Only some rows state a clone size, as once, few, many or a class for expanded clones.

clone_size	d_call	v_call	j_call	cdr3_aa	cdr3_nt
.	.	TRBV29-1	TRBJ2-5	CSVVSSGETQYF	TGCAGCGTTGTTTCCAGTGGGGAGACCCAGTACTTC
once	.	TRBV13	TRBJ1-1	CASSPRDSLRGEAFF	TGTGCCAGCAGCCCCCGGGACTCCCTAAGGGGTGAAGCTTTCTTT
once	TRBD1	TRBV18	TRBJ1-2	CASSPWGQTYYGYTF	TGTGCCAGCTCACCATGGGGACAGACTTACTATGGCTACACCTTC
.	.	TRBV28	TRBJ2-7	CASSFGTTQSYEQYF	TGTGCCAGCAGTTTTGGGACGACACAATCCTACGAGCAGTACTTC
few	.	TRBV7-6	TRBJ1-1	CASSPQGTEAFF	TGTGCCAGCAGCCCGCAGGGCACTGAAGCTTTCTTT
.	TRBD2	TRBV10-3	TRBJ2-1	CATASGNEQFF	TGTGCCACCGCTAGCGGCAATGAGCAGTTCTTC
.	.	TRBV10-2	TRBJ2-4	CASSGLAGTVDKNIQYF	TGCGCCAGCAGTGGGCTGGCGGGGACGGTTGACAAAAACATTCAGTACTTC
.	TRBD1	TRBV11-3	TRBJ1-1	CASSFSDRRRVTFF	TGTGCCAGCAGCTTCTCGGACAGGAGGCGGGTAACTTTCTTT
.	TRBD1	TRBV29-1	TRBJ2-2	CSVGTARTGELFF	TGCAGCGTAGGGACAGCCCGCACCGGGGAGCTGTTTTTT
.	TRBD2	TRBV28	TRBJ2-7	CASSRGGSGYEQYF	TGTGCCAGCAGTAGGGGAGGGTCGGGGTACGAGCAGTACTTC
few	.	TRBV29-1	TRBJ2-7	CSVVSGYPGEPQPVWAEQYF	TGCAGCGTTGTTTCGGGGTACCCCGGGGAACCTCAGCCCGTGTGGGCCGAGCAGTACTTC
.	.	TRBV5-1	TRBJ1-1	CASSLGGNTEAFF	TGCGCCAGCAGTCTGGGGGGGAACACTGAAGCTTTCTTT
.	.	TRBV19	TRBJ1-5	CASSVMGGNSNQPQHF	TGTGCCAGTAGTGTAATGGGGGGGAATAGCAATCAGCCCCAGCATTTT
.	.	TRBV5-6	TRBJ1-6	CASSLQSSYNSPLHF	TGTGCCAGCAGCTTGCAAAGCTCCTATAATTCACCCCTCCACTTT
.	.	TRBV27	TRBJ1-5	CASAVQGRRPQHF	TGTGCCAGCGCCGTACAGGGACGGCGGCCCCAGCATTTT
.	TRBD2	TRBV2	TRBJ2-7	CASNGDWTSGGATYEQYF	TGTGCCAGCAATGGGGACTGGACTAGCGGGGGCGCAACCTACGAGCAGTACTTC
.	.	TRBV7-7	TRBJ2-1	CASSPLGLGDNEQFF	TGTGCTAGCAGTCCTCTGGGATTGGGTGACAATGAGCAGTTCTTC
.	.	TRBV27	TRBJ2-7	CASSKRGHPDGEQYF	TGTGCCAGCAGTAAGCGGGGACATCCCGACGGCGAGCAGTACTTC
few	.	TRBV28	TRBJ2-2	CASTSILGWHTGELFF	TGTGCCAGCACTTCAATTTTGGGATGGCACACCGGGGAGCTGTTTTTT
.	.	TRBV28	TRBJ1-5	CASSLTGNQPQHF	TGTGCCAGCAGTTTAACCGGCAATCAGCCCCAGCATTTT
.	.	TRBV5-4	TRBJ2-7	CASSQELGVPSYEQYF	TGTGCCAGCAGCCAAGAACTGGGGGTCCCTTCCTACGAGCAGTACTTC
few	.	TRBV11-2	TRBJ2-2	CASSLLLNTGELFF	TGTGCCAGCAGCTTACTACTCAACACCGGGGAGCTGTTTTTT
.	TRBD2	TRBV9	TRBJ2-3	CASSVLTSGGTDTQYF	TGTGCCAGCAGCGTTTTGACTAGCGGAGGCACAGATACGCAGTATTTT
.	.	TRBV10-3	TRBJ2-7	CAISESMGPYEQYF	TGTGCCATCAGTGAGTCGATGGGTCCCTACGAGCAGTACTTC
.	.	TRBV6-6	TRBJ2-1	CASTSDGQPNNEQFF	TGTGCCAGCACTTCCGACGGACAGCCCAACAATGAGCAGTTCTTC
once	.	TRBV7-8	TRBJ2-1	CASSFTSFGEQFF	TGTGCCAGCAGCTTCACTAGTTTCGGTGAGCAGTTCTTC
.	TRBD1	TRBV11-2	TRBJ1-4	CASSLVTGGGEKLFF	TGTGCCAGCAGCTTAGTCACAGGGGGAGGGGAAAAACTGTTTTTT
.	.	TRBV9	TRBJ2-7	CASSVEGMSSYEQYF	TGTGCCAGCAGCGTAGAGGGGATGTCCTCCTACGAGCAGTACTTC
.	.	TRBV5-4	TRBJ1-4	CASSLQGTNEKLFF	TGTGCCAGCAGCTTGCAGGGAACTAATGAAAAACTGTTTTTT
.	.	TRBV6-1	TRBJ1-1	CASSETRTVSEAFF	TGTGCCAGCAGTGAAACGCGGACCGTCTCTGAAGCTTTCTTT
.	TRBD1	TRBV7-3	TRBJ2-7	CASSSDRGAYEQYF	TGTGCCAGCAGCTCGGACAGGGGCGCCTACGAGCAGTACTTC
.	.	TRBV19	TRBJ1-5	CASSTRVGRLGDQPQHF	TGTGCCAGTAGTACCAGGGTCGGCAGGCTGGGGGATCAGCCCCAGCATTTT
.	TRBD1	TRBV6-6	TRBJ1-5	CASTRDRGQPQHF	TGTGCCAGCACCCGGGACAGGGGTCAGCCCCAGCATTTT
.	.	TRBV27	TRBJ1-1	CASSLTLRGRANTEAFF	TGTGCCAGCAGTTTAACCCTACGCGGCAGGGCGAACACTGAAGCTTTCTTT
.	TRBD1	TRBV4-2	TRBJ2-7	CASSQENRQGLDEQYF	TGTGCCAGCAGCCAAGAAAACCGACAGGGTCTGGACGAGCAGTACTTC
medium-sized	TRBD1	TRBV7-7	TRBJ1-2	CATRGSGKRNYGYTF	TGTGCCACCAGGGGGAGTGGGAAGAGGAACTATGGCTACACCTTC
.	.	TRBV20-1	TRBJ2-7	CSARDSYEQYF	TGCAGTGCTAGGGACTCCTACGAGCAGTACTTC
.	TRBD1	TRBV6-1	TRBJ2-5	CASSGTGVSWGTQYF	TGTGCCAGCAGCGGTACAGGGGTTTCTTGGGGGACCCAGTACTTC
.	.	TRBV19	TRBJ1-4	CASSPGYGGEKLFF	TGTGCCAGTAGTCCAGGATATGGGGGTGAAAAACTGTTTTTT
.	TRBD2	TRBV7-2	TRBJ2-2	CASSFQPGGNTGELFF	TGTGCCAGCAGTTTCCAACCGGGGGGAAACACCGGGGAGCTGTTTTTT
.	TRBD2	TRBV11-2	TRBJ2-7	CASSPGTSGIYEQYF	TGTGCCAGCAGCCCGGGGACTAGCGGTATCTACGAGCAGTACTTC
few	.	TRBV6-5	TRBJ2-2	CASSYGGRGELFF	TGTGCCAGCAGTTACGGGGGGCGCGGGGAGCTGTTTTTT
once	TRBD1	TRBV27	TRBJ1-1	CASSHWTGGKNTEAFF	TGTGCCAGCAGTCACTGGACAGGGGGTAAGAACACTGAAGCTTTCTTT
few	TRBD1	TRBV7-9	TRBJ1-2	CASSLGRGPPTNYGYTF	TGTGCCAGCAGCTTAGGTAGGGGGCCACCTACTAACTATGGCTACACCTTC
.	.	TRBV15	TRBJ2-5	CATSRDGWETQYF	TGTGCCACCAGCAGAGATGGGTGGGAGACCCAGTACTTC
.	TRBD1	TRBV7-9	TRBJ1-1	CASSQVGQGPENTEAFF	TGTGCCAGCAGCCAAGTGGGACAGGGGCCCGAGAACACTGAAGCTTTCTTT
.	.	TRBV28	TRBJ2-7	CASTSFGTLSSYEQYF	TGTGCCAGCACATCCTTCGGGACCCTGAGCTCCTACGAGCAGTACTTC
once	.	TRBV11-3	TRBJ1-1	CASSPRSGNTEAFF	TGTGCCAGCAGCCCCCGCTCGGGGAACACTGAAGCTTTCTTT